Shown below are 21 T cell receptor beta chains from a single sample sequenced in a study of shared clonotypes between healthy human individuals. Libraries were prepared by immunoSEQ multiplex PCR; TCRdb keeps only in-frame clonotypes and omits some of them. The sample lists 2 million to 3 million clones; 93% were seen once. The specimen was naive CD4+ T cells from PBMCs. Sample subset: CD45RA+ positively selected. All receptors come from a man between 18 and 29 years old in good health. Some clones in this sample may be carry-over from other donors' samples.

The CDR3 coding sequence is TGTGCCAGCAGCCCGCTCACCTTC. Amino acid sequence: CASSPLTF. J is TRBJ1-2 and V is TRBV9; D is unresolved. The CDR3 length is 8 residues. The germline gives CDR1 SGDLS, CDR2 YYNGEE. Between the trimmed V and J ends, which lost 4 bases and 13 bases, there was a span of 5 bases.

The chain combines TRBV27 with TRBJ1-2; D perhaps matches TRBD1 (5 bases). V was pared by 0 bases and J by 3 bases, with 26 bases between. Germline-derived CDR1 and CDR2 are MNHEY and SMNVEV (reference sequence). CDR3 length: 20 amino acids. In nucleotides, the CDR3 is TGTGCCAGCAGTTTATCCAACGAGTGGATCCATCTCAAAGGGGACTATGGCTACACCTTC. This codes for CASSLSNEWIHLKGDYGYTF.

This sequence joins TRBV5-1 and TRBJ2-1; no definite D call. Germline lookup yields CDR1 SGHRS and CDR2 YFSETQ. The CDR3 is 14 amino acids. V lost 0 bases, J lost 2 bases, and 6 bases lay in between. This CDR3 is CASSLEPPYNEQFF. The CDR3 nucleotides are TGCGCCAGCAGCTTGGAGCCACCCTACAATGAGCAGTTCTTC.

CDR3 region: CASSLGLGTGWVEQYF. CDR3 nucleotides: TGCGCCAGCAGCTTGGGGTTAGGGACAGGGTGGGTCGAGCAGTACTTC. The chain recombines TRBV5-1 with TRBJ2-7, with TRBD1 matching 9 bases. Germline loops: CDR1 SGHRS, CDR2 YFSETQ. The CDR3 sequence is 16 residues long. The junction had 10 bases not matched to a gene; V was cut back by 0 bases and J by 6 bases.

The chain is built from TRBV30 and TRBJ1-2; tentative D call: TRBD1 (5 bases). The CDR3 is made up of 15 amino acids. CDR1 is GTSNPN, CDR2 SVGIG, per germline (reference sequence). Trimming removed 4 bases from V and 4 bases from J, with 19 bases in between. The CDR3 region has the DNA TGTGCCTGGACTAAAATCGGGGGAATGGCCTATGGCTACACCTTC. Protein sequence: CAWTKIGGMAYGYTF.

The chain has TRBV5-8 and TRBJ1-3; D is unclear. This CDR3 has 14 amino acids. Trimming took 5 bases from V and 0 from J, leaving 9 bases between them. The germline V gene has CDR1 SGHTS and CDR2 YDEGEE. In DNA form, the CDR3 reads TGTGCCAGCAGTGGGGTCTACTCTGGAAACACCATATATTTT. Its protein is CASSGVYSGNTIYF.

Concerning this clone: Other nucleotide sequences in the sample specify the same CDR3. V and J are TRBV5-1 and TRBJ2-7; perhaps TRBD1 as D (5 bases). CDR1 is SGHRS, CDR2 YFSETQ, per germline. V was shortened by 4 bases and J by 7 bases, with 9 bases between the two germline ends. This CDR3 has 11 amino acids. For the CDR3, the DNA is TGCGCCAGCAGCACAGGACGGGAGCAGTACTTC. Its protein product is CASSTGREQYF.

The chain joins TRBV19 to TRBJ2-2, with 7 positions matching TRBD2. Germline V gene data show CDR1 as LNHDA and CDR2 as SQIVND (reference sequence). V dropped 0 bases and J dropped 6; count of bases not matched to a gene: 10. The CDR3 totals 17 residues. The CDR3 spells CASSIDVAGREAGELFF. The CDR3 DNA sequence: TGTGCCAGTAGTATAGATGTAGCGGGCAGGGAAGCCGGGGAGCTGTTTTTT.

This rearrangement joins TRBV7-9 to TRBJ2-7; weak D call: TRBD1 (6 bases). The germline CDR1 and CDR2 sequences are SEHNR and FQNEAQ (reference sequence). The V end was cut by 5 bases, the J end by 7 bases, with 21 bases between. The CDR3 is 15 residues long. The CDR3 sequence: CASSPQGEGTGEQYF. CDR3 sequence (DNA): TGTGCCAGCAGCCCACAGGGAGAGGGGACGGGTGAGCAGTACTTC.

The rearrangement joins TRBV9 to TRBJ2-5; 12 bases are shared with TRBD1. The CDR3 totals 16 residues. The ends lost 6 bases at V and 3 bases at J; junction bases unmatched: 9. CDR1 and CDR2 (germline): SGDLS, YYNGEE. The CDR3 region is CASNARGTGGEETQYF. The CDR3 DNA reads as TGTGCCAGCAACGCAAGGGGGACAGGGGGCGAAGAGACCCAGTACTTC.

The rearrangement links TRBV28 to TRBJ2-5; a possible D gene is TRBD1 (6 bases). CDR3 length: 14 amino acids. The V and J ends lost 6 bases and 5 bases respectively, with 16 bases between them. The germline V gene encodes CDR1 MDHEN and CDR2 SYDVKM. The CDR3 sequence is CASSPDRPGETQYF. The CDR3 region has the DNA TGTGCCAGCAGCCCTGACAGGCCGGGGGAGACCCAGTACTTC.

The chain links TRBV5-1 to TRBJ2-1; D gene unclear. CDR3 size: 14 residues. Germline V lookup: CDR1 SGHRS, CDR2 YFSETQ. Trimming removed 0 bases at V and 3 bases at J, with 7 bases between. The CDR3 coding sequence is TGCGCCAGCAGCTTGGGCTCAAACTACAATGAGCAGTTCTTC. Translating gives CASSLGSNYNEQFF.

The CDR3 loop reads CASSETLQGLAGNEQFF. Written as DNA, the CDR3 is TGTGCCAGCAGTGAAACCCTCCAGGGACTAGCGGGAAATGAGCAGTTCTTC. The chain has TRBV6-1 and TRBJ2-1; 13 bases agree with TRBD2. With V trimmed by 2 bases and J by 7 bases, 8 bases remained unmatched. From germline, CDR1 is MNHNS and CDR2 SASEGT. This CDR3 region has 17 residues.

The CDR3 DNA reads as TGTGCCAGCAGCCCAAATGCGAGGGGAGGCAGGGGGCCGTATGGCTACACCTTC. Translated: CASSPNARGGRGPYGYTF. The chain couples TRBV7-3 to TRBJ1-2; TRBD1 agrees at 8 bases. Germline V gene data show CDR1 as SGHTA and CDR2 as FQGTGA. The J segment lost 5 bases and the V segment lost 5 bases, leaving 19 bases of the junction unmatched. The CDR3 is 18 amino acids. Full variable domain (outside the CDR3, taken from reference TRBV7-3 and TRBJ1-2): GAGVSQTPSNKVTEKGKYVELRCDPISGHTALYWYRQSLGQGPEFLIYFQGTGAADDSGLPNDRFFAVRPEGSVSTLKIQRTERGDSAVYLCASSPNARGGRGPYGYTFGSGTRLTVV.

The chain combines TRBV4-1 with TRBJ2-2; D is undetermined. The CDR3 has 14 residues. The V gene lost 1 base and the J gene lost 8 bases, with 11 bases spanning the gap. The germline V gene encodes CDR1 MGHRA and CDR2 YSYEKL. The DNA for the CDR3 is TGCGCCAGCAGCCAAGGACCTATGGATGGGGAGCTGTTTTTT. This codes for CASSQGPMDGELFF.

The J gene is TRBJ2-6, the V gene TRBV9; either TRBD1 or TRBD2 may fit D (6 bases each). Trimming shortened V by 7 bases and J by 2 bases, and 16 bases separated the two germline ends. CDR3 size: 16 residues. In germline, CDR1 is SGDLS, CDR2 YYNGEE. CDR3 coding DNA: TGTGCCAGCCGACCCACGGAGGGGGCTGGGGCCAACGTCCTGACTTTC. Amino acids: CASRPTEGAGANVLTF.

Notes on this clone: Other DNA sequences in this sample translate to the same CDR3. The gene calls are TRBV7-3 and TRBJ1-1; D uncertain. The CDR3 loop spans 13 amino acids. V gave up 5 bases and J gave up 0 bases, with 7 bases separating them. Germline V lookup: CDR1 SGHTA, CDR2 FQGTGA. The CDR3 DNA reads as TGTGCCAGCAGCCCCAGAATGAACACTGAAGCTTTCTTT. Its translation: CASSPRMNTEAFF.

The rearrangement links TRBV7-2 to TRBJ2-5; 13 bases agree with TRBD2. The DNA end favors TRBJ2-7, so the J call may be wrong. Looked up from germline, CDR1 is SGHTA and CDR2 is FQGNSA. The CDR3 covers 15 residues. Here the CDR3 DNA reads TGTGCCAGCAGCTTGGGGACTAGCGGGACCTACGAGCAGTACTTC. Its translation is CASSLGTSGTYEQYF.

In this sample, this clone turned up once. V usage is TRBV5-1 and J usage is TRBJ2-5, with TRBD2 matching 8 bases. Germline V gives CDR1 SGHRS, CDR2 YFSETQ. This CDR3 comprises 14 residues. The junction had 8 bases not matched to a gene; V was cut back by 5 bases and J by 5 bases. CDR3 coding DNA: TGCGCCAGCAGACTAGCGGAGCTGAGGGAGACCCAGTACTTC. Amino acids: CASRLAELRETQYF.

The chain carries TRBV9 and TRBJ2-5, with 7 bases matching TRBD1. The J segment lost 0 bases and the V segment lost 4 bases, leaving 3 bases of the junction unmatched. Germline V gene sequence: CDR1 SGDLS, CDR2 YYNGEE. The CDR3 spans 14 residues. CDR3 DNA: TGTGCCAGCAGCTACGGACAGGACCAAGAGACCCAGTACTTC. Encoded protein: CASSYGQDQETQYF. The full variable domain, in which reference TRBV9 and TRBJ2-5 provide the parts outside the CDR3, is DSGVTQTPKHLITATGQRVTLRCSPRSGDLSVYWYQQSLDQGLQFLIQYYNGEERAKGNILERFSAQQFPDLHSELNLSSLELGDSALYFCASSYGQDQETQYFGPGTRLLVL.

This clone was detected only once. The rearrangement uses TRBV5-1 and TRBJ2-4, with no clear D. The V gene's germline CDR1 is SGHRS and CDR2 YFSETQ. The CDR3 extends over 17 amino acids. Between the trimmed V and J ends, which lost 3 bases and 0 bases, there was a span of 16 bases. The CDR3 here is CASSWYDSSLAKNIQYF. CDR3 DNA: TGCGCCAGCAGCTGGTATGACTCCTCTTTAGCCAAAAACATTCAGTACTTC.